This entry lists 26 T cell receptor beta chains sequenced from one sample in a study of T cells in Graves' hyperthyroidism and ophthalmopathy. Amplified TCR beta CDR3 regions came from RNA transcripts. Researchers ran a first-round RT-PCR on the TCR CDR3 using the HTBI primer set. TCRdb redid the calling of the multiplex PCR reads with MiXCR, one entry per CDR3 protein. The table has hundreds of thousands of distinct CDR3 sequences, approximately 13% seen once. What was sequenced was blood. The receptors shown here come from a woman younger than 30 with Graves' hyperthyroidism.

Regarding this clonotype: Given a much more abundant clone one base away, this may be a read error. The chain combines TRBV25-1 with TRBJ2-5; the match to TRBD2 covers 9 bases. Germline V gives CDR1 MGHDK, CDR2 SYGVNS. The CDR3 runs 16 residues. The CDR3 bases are TGTGCCAGCGGTGAAGGGGTGGTAGCGGGAGCAGAGACCCAGTACTTC. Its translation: CASGEGVVAGAETQYF.

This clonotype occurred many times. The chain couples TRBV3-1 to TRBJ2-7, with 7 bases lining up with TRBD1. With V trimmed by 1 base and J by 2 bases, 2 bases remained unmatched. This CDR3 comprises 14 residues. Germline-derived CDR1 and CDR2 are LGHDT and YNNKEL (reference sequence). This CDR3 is CASSQGTGAYEQYF. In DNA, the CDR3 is TGTGCCAGCAGCCAAGGGACAGGAGCCTACGAGCAGTACTTC.

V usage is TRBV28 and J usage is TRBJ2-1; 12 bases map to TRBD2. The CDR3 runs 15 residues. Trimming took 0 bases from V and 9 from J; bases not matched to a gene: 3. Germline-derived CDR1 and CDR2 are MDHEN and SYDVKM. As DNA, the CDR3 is TGTGCCAGCAGTTTATGGGCTAGCGGGAGGGCTGAGCAGTTCTTC. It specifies CASSLWASGRAEQFF.

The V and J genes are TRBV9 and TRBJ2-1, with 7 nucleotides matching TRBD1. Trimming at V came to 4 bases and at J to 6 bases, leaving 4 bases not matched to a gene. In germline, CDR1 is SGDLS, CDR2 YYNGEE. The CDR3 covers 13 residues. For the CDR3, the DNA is TGTGCCAGCAGCCTCGAGGGGGCCAATGAGCAGTTCTTC. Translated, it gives CASSLEGANEQFF.

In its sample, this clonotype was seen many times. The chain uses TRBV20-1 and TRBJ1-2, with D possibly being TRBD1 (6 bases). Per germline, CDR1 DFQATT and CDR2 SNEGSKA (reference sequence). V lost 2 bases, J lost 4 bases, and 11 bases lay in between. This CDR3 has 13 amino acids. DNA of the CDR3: TGCAGTGCTAGATCGGGGGGCCTCTATGGCTACACCTTC. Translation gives CSARSGGLYGYTF.

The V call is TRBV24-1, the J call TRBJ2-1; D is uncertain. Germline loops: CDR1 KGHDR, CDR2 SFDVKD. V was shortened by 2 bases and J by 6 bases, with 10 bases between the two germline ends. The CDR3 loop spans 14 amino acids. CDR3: CATSDYRTFNEQFF. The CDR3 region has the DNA TGTGCCACCAGTGATTACCGGACGTTCAATGAGCAGTTCTTC.

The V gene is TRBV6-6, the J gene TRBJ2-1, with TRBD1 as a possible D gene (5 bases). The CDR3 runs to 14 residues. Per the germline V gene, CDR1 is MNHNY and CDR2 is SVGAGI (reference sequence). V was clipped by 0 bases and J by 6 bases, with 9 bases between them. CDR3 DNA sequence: TGTGCCAGCAGTTACTCGAGAAGGGGCAATGAGCAGTTCTTC. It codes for CASSYSRRGNEQFF.

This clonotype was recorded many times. The CDR3 bases are TGTGCCAGCAGGGGAGACAGGGGAGGGGAGCAGTTCTTC. Translating gives CASRGDRGGEQFF. V gene TRBV2 combines with J gene TRBJ2-1; D possibly corresponds to TRBD1 (8 bases). Trimming cost V 6 bases and J 10 bases, with 16 bases left between them. The CDR3 has 13 residues. The germline CDR1 and CDR2 sequences are SNHLY and FYNNEI.

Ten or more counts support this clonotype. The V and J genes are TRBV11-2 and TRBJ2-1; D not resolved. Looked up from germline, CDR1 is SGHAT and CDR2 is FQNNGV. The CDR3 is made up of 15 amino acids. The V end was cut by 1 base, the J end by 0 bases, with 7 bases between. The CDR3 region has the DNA TGTGCCAGCAGCTTAGGCAGGACCTCCTACAATGAGCAGTTCTTC. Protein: CASSLGRTSYNEQFF.

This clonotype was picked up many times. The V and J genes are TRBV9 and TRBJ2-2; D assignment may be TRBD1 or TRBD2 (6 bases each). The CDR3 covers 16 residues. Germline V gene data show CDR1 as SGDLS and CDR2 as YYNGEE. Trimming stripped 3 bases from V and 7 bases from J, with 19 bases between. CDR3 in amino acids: CASSASGTGAGGELFF. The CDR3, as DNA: TGTGCCAGCAGCGCGTCCGGGACGGGGGCGGGCGGGGAGCTGTTTTTT. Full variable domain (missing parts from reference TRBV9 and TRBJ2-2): DSGVTQTPKHLITATGQRVTLRCSPRSGDLSVYWYQQSLDQGLQFLIQYYNGEERAKGNILERFSAQQFPDLHSELNLSSLELGDSALYFCASSASGTGAGGELFFGEGSRLTVL.

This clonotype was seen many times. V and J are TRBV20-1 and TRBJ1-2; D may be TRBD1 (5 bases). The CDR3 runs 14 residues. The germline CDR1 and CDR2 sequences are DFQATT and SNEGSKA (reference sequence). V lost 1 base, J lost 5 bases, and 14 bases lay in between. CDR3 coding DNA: TGCAGTGCTAGAGTATGGGTTGACAGTTATGGCTACACCTTC. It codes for CSARVWVDSYGYTF.

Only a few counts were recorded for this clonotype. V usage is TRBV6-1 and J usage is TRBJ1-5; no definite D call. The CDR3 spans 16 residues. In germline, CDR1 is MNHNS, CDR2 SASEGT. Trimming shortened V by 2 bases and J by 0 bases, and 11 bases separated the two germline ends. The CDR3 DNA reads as TGTGCCAGCAGTGAACCGGGATTTTATAGCAATCAGCCCCAGCATTTT. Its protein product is CASSEPGFYSNQPQHF.

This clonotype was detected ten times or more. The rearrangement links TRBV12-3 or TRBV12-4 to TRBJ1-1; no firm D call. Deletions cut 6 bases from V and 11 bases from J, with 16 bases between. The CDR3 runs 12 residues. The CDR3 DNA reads TGTGCCAGCAGCCGACTGACCGGGGTGGCTTTCTTT. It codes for CASSRLTGVAFF.

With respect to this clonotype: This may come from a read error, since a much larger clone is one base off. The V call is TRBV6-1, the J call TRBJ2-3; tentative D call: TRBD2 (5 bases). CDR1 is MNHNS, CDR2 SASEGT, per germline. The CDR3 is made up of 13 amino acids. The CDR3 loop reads CASGEEGADTQYF. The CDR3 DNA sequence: TGTGCCAGCGGTGAAGAGGGCGCAGATACGCAGTATTTT.

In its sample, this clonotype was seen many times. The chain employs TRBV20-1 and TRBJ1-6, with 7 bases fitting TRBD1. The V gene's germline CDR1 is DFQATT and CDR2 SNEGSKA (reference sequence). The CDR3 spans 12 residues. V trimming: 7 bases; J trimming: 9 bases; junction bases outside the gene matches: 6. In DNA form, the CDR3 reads TGCAGTGTAAGACAGGGTGGTTCACCCCTCCACTTT. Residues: CSVRQGGSPLHF.

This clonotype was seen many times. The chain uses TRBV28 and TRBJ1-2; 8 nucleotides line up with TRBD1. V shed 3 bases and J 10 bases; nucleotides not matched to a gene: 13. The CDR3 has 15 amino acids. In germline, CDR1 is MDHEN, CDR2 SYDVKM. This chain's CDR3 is CASSLVQGAFYDYTF. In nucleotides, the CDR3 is TGTGCCAGCAGTTTGGTTCAGGGGGCATTTTACGACTACACCTTC.

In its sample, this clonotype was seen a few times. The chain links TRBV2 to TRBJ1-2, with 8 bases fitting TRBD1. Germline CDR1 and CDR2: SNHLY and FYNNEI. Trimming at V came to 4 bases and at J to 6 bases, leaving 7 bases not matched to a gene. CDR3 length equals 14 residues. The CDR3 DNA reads TGTGCCAGCAGTGTAGGGACAGGTACCAATGGCTACACCTTC. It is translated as CASSVGTGTNGYTF.

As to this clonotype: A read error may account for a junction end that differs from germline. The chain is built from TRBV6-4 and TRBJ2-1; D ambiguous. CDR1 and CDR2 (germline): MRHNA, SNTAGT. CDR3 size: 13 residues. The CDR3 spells CASSDEMAGSQLF. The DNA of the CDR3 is TGTGCCAGCAGTGACGAGATGGCTGGCTCCCAGCTCTTC.

The CDR3, as DNA: TGTGCCAGCAGCCCACGGGGGGTTTCCACTGAAGCTTTCTTT. Protein sequence: CASSPRGVSTEAFF. This chain links TRBV7-9 with TRBJ1-1, with D maybe TRBD1 (5 bases). With 5 bases removed from V and 4 bases from J, the gap between germline ends came to 14 bases. The CDR3 covers 14 residues. Per the germline V gene, CDR1 is SEHNR and CDR2 is FQNEAQ (reference sequence).

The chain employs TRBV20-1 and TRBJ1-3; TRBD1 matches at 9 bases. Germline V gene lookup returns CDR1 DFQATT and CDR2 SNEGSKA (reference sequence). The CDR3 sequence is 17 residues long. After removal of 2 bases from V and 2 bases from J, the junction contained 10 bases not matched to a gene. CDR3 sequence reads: CSARSRDRVLAGNTIYF. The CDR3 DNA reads TGCAGTGCTAGATCCCGGGACAGGGTTTTGGCTGGAAACACCATATATTTT.

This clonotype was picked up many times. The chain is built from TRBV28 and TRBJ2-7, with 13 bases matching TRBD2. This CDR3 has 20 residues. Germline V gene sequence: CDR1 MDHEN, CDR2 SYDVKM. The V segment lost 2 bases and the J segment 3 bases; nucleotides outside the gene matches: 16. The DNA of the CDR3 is TGTGCCAGCAGTTTAGCGTCACTTGTACTAGCGGGAGGGAAATTCTACGAGCAGTACTTC. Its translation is CASSLASLVLAGGKFYEQYF.

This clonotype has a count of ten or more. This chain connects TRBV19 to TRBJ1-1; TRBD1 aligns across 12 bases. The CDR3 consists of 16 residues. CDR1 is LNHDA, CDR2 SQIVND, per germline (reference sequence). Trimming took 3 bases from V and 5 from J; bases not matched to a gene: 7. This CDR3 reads CASSMGTGGKGTEAFF. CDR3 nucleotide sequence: TGTGCCAGTAGTATGGGGACAGGGGGCAAAGGAACTGAAGCTTTCTTT.

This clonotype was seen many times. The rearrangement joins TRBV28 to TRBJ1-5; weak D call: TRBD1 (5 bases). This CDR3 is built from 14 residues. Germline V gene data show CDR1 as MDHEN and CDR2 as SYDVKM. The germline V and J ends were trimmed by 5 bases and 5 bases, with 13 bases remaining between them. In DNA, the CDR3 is TGTGCCAGCAGTCCCTACCCGGGGCATCAGCCCCAGCATTTT. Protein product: CASSPYPGHQPQHF. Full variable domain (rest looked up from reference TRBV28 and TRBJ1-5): DVKVTQSSRYLVKRTGEKVFLECVQDMDHENMFWYRQDPGLGLRLIYFSYDVKMKEKGDIPEGYSVSREKKERFSLILESASTNQTSMYLCASSPYPGHQPQHFGDGTRLSIL.

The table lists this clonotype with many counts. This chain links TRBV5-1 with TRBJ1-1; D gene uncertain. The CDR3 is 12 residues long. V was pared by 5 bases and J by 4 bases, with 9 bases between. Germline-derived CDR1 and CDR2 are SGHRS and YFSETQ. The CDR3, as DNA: TGCGCCAGCAGTGGAGCAGGCACTGAAGCTTTCTTT. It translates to CASSGAGTEAFF.

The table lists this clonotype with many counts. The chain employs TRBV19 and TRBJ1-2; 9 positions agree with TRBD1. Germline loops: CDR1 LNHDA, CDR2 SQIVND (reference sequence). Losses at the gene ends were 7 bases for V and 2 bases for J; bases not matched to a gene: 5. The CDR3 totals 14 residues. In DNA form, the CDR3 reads TGTGCCAGTACCGGGACAGGGATCAACTATGGCTACACCTTC. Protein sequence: CASTGTGINYGYTF.

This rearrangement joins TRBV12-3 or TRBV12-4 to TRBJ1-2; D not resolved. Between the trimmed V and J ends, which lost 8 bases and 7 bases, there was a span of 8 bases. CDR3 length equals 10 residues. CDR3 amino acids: CASSAFGYTF. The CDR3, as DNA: TGTGCCAGCTCGGCATTTGGCTACACCTTC.